A selection of T cell receptor beta chains follows, all from one sample in a study of cytomegalovirus exposure and HLA in healthy donors. Libraries were prepared by immunoSEQ multiplex PCR; TCRdb keeps only in-frame clonotypes and omits some of them. The sample lists 130,000 or so clones; about 8.5% were seen once. Sequencing was done on a sample of PBMCs. These receptors were collected from a man aged 35 to 55 in good health and CMV-seronegative. Each CDR3 is given with its conserved first and last residue. The order of the fields is D gene, J gene, clone size, V gene, CDR3 protein, CDR3 DNA. The D gene is left open where the match is weak. Not every row has a clone size; where given, it reads once, few, many or a size class.

D gene: TRBD1
J gene: TRBJ1-1
clone size: few
V gene: TRBV7-9
CDR3 protein: CASSYSGTGVAEAFF
CDR3 DNA: TGTGCCAGCAGCTATTCCGGGACAGGGGTCGCTGAAGCTTTCTTT

D gene: .
J gene: TRBJ2-7
clone size: few
V gene: TRBV6-5
CDR3 protein: CASSYSGSSYEQYF
CDR3 DNA: TGTGCCAGCAGTTACTCGGGCTCATCCTACGAGCAGTACTTC

D gene: .
J gene: TRBJ2-7
clone size: few
V gene: TRBV11-2
CDR3 protein: CASSLGRAYEQYF
CDR3 DNA: TGTGCCAGCAGCTTGGGCCGCGCCTACGAGCAGTACTTC

D gene: TRBD2
J gene: TRBJ2-1
clone size: .
V gene: TRBV5-4
CDR3 protein: CASSLEAGGPSEQFF
CDR3 DNA: TGTGCCAGCAGCTTGGAAGCGGGGGGCCCCTCTGAGCAGTTCTTC

D gene: .
J gene: TRBJ1-1
clone size: few
V gene: TRBV19
CDR3 protein: CASSVQGWGTEAFF
CDR3 DNA: TGTGCCAGTAGCGTCCAGGGGTGGGGTACTGAAGCTTTCTTT

D gene: TRBD2
J gene: TRBJ2-1
clone size: few
V gene: TRBV4-1
CDR3 protein: CASSQDPTSGGAVINEQFF
CDR3 DNA: TGCGCCAGCAGCCAAGATCCCACCAGCGGGGGGGCGGTAATCAATGAGCAGTTCTTC

D gene: .
J gene: TRBJ2-7
clone size: .
V gene: TRBV28
CDR3 protein: CASSQGGRYEQYF
CDR3 DNA: TGTGCCTCCTCACAGGGTGGACGGTACGAGCAGTACTTC

D gene: TRBD1
J gene: TRBJ1-5
clone size: .
V gene: TRBV2
CDR3 protein: CATLVGTGVNSNQPQHF
CDR3 DNA: TGTGCCACCCTTGTCGGGACAGGGGTCAATAGCAATCAGCCCCAGCATTTT

D gene: .
J gene: TRBJ2-7
clone size: .
V gene: TRBV6-5
CDR3 protein: CASSPTGHEQYF
CDR3 DNA: TGTGCCAGCAGCCCCACGGGTCACGAGCAGTACTTC

D gene: .
J gene: TRBJ1-5
clone size: .
V gene: TRBV7-9
CDR3 protein: CASSSAVGRNQPQHF
CDR3 DNA: TGTGCCAGCAGCTCGGCCGTGGGGAGGAATCAGCCCCAGCATTTT

D gene: .
J gene: TRBJ1-5
clone size: .
V gene: TRBV28
CDR3 protein: CASMVVSQPQHF
CDR3 DNA: TGTGCCAGTATGGTAGTATCCCAGCCCCAGCATTTT

D gene: .
J gene: TRBJ1-5
clone size: .
V gene: TRBV5-3
CDR3 protein: CARSLVTVKQPQHF
CDR3 DNA: TGTGCCAGAAGCTTGGTCACAGTGAAGCAGCCCCAGCATTTT

D gene: TRBD2
J gene: TRBJ2-3
clone size: few
V gene: TRBV6-6
CDR3 protein: CASSYPSGGAADTQYF
CDR3 DNA: TGTGCCAGCAGTTACCCCAGCGGGGGGGCGGCAGATACGCAGTATTTT

D gene: TRBD1
J gene: TRBJ2-2
clone size: .
V gene: TRBV6-5
CDR3 protein: CASSFGTGYITGELFF
CDR3 DNA: TGTGCCAGCAGTTTTGGGACAGGGTACATTACGGGGGAGCTGTTTTTT

D gene: TRBD1
J gene: TRBJ2-1
clone size: .
V gene: TRBV5-8
CDR3 protein: CASSYDRGDEQFF
CDR3 DNA: TGTGCCAGCAGCTACGACAGGGGCGATGAGCAGTTCTTC

D gene: TRBD2
J gene: TRBJ2-3
clone size: .
V gene: TRBV29-1
CDR3 protein: CSVLTSGTDTQYF
CDR3 DNA: TGCAGCGTTTTGACTAGCGGCACAGATACGCAGTATTTT

D gene: TRBD2
J gene: TRBJ2-1
clone size: few
V gene: TRBV4-1
CDR3 protein: CASSQGIAGGGNEQFF
CDR3 DNA: TGCGCCAGCAGCCAAGGAATAGCGGGGGGTGGGAATGAGCAGTTCTTC

D gene: .
J gene: TRBJ1-6
clone size: few
V gene: TRBV6-6
CDR3 protein: CASSSVGGGNSPLHF
CDR3 DNA: TGTGCCAGCAGTTCCGTCGGGGGTGGAAATTCACCCCTCCACTTT

D gene: TRBD2
J gene: TRBJ2-5
clone size: few
V gene: TRBV5-6
CDR3 protein: CASSFRSGGETQYF
CDR3 DNA: TGTGCCAGCAGCTTTCGATCGGGAGGAGAGACCCAGTACTTC

D gene: .
J gene: TRBJ1-6
clone size: .
V gene: TRBV7-2
CDR3 protein: CASSLDRGSPLHF
CDR3 DNA: TGTGCCAGCAGCTTAGATAGGGGATCACCCCTCCACTTT

D gene: .
J gene: TRBJ2-2
clone size: .
V gene: TRBV27
CDR3 protein: CASSSDTGYYTGELFF
CDR3 DNA: TGTGCCAGCAGTTCGGACACAGGGTATTACACCGGGGAGCTGTTTTTT

D gene: TRBD1
J gene: TRBJ1-5
clone size: few
V gene: TRBV19
CDR3 protein: CASSLTGTGGGQPQHF
CDR3 DNA: TGTGCCAGTAGCCTGACCGGGACAGGGGGCGGTCAGCCCCAGCATTTT

D gene: TRBD2
J gene: TRBJ2-2
clone size: .
V gene: TRBV28
CDR3 protein: CASSSEYSLLSTSGGAPGELFF
CDR3 DNA: TGTGCCAGCAGTTCAGAATACAGCTTGCTTTCGACTAGCGGGGGGGCCCCCGGGGAGCTGTTTTTT

D gene: TRBD2
J gene: TRBJ2-3
clone size: many
V gene: TRBV6-4
CDR3 protein: CASSERGGSTDTQYF
CDR3 DNA: TGTGCCAGCAGTGAGCGGGGGGGCTCCACAGATACGCAGTATTTT

D gene: .
J gene: TRBJ1-2
clone size: .
V gene: TRBV29-1
CDR3 protein: CSVESGSSYGYTF
CDR3 DNA: TGCAGCGTTGAGTCCGGGTCCAGCTATGGCTACACCTTC

D gene: TRBD1
J gene: TRBJ2-1
clone size: few
V gene: TRBV5-1
CDR3 protein: CASSLWDRGGWSEQFF
CDR3 DNA: TGCGCCAGCAGTTTGTGGGACAGGGGGGGGTGGAGTGAGCAGTTCTTC

D gene: TRBD1
J gene: TRBJ1-2
clone size: .
V gene: TRBV19
CDR3 protein: CASSMLNRGGNYGYTF
CDR3 DNA: TGTGCCAGTAGTATGCTGAACAGGGGGGGAAACTATGGCTACACCTTC

D gene: .
J gene: TRBJ1-5
clone size: few
V gene: TRBV19
CDR3 protein: CASIQGYNQPQHF
CDR3 DNA: TGTGCCAGTATCCAGGGGTACAATCAGCCCCAGCATTTT

D gene: TRBD1
J gene: TRBJ1-2
clone size: few
V gene: TRBV15
CDR3 protein: CATSRLTGAYGYTF
CDR3 DNA: TGTGCCACCAGCAGGCTGACAGGGGCTTATGGCTACACCTTC

D gene: .
J gene: TRBJ2-7
clone size: .
V gene: TRBV18
CDR3 protein: CASSPTRQGGHEQYF
CDR3 DNA: TGTGCCAGCTCACCAACAAGGCAAGGGGGACACGAGCAGTACTTC

D gene: TRBD1
J gene: TRBJ2-7
clone size: few
V gene: TRBV27
CDR3 protein: CASSPRTGAYEQYF
CDR3 DNA: TGTGCCAGCAGCCCAAGGACAGGGGCCTACGAGCAGTACTTC

D gene: .
J gene: TRBJ2-2
clone size: few
V gene: TRBV4-2
CDR3 protein: CASSQVASDAGELFF
CDR3 DNA: TGTGCCAGCAGCCAAGTTGCGAGCGACGCCGGGGAGCTGTTTTTT

D gene: .
J gene: TRBJ2-7
clone size: few
V gene: TRBV4-2
CDR3 protein: CASSDSRSYEQYF
CDR3 DNA: TGTGCCAGCAGTGACAGCCGCTCCTACGAGCAGTACTTC

D gene: TRBD1
J gene: TRBJ2-1
clone size: .
V gene: TRBV4-3
CDR3 protein: CASSQDWGQGVGPHNEQFF
CDR3 DNA: TGCGCCAGCAGCCAAGATTGGGGACAGGGGGTAGGGCCCCACAATGAGCAGTTCTTC

D gene: TRBD1
J gene: TRBJ1-5
clone size: few
V gene: TRBV10-3
CDR3 protein: CAISDPGQGGNQPQHF
CDR3 DNA: TGTGCCATCAGTGACCCGGGACAGGGGGGAAATCAGCCCCAGCATTTT

D gene: .
J gene: TRBJ1-5
clone size: few
V gene: TRBV28
CDR3 protein: CASLNPIGDQPQHF
CDR3 DNA: TGTGCCAGCCTGAACCCAATCGGGGATCAGCCCCAGCATTTT

D gene: .
J gene: TRBJ1-3
clone size: .
V gene: TRBV6-1
CDR3 protein: CASTFPPGNTIYF
CDR3 DNA: TGTGCCAGCACCTTCCCCCCTGGAAACACCATATATTTT

D gene: TRBD1
J gene: TRBJ1-1
clone size: few
V gene: TRBV19
CDR3 protein: CASGTGARTEAFF
CDR3 DNA: TGTGCCAGTGGCACAGGGGCGCGGACTGAAGCTTTCTTT

D gene: TRBD1
J gene: TRBJ1-2
clone size: .
V gene: TRBV19
CDR3 protein: CASRRGGQDYGYTF
CDR3 DNA: TGTGCCAGTAGGAGAGGGGGACAGGACTATGGCTACACCTTC

D gene: .
J gene: TRBJ2-2
clone size: .
V gene: TRBV7-9
CDR3 protein: CASSLYETGELFF
CDR3 DNA: TGTGCCAGCAGCTTATATGAGACCGGGGAGCTGTTTTTT

D gene: .
J gene: TRBJ1-1
clone size: .
V gene: TRBV2
CDR3 protein: CASSETRDTEAFF
CDR3 DNA: TGTGCCAGCAGTGAAACGAGGGACACAGAAGCTTTCTTT

D gene: .
J gene: TRBJ1-6
clone size: few
V gene: TRBV28
CDR3 protein: CASSFSFSSYNSPLHF
CDR3 DNA: TGTGCCAGCAGTTTCTCTTTCAGCTCCTATAATTCACCCCTCCACTTT

D gene: TRBD1
J gene: TRBJ1-1
clone size: .
V gene: TRBV7-8
CDR3 protein: CASSMPGQGNTEAFF
CDR3 DNA: TGTGCCAGCAGCATGCCGGGACAGGGTAATACTGAAGCTTTCTTT

D gene: .
J gene: TRBJ1-6
clone size: .
V gene: TRBV2
CDR3 protein: CASMRGIAITYNSPLHF
CDR3 DNA: TGTGCCAGCATGCGAGGGATTGCAATAACCTATAATTCACCCCTCCACTTT

D gene: TRBD1
J gene: TRBJ1-3
clone size: .
V gene: TRBV7-9
CDR3 protein: CASRTGAGNTIYF
CDR3 DNA: TGTGCCAGCAGAACAGGGGCTGGAAACACCATATATTTT

D gene: .
J gene: TRBJ1-2
clone size: .
V gene: TRBV15
CDR3 protein: CATSLRVPSGYTF
CDR3 DNA: TGTGCCACCAGCCTCAGGGTCCCCAGCGGCTACACCTTC

D gene: TRBD2
J gene: TRBJ2-7
clone size: few
V gene: TRBV29-1
CDR3 protein: CSVVTGLAGYEQYF
CDR3 DNA: TGCAGCGTTGTAACGGGACTAGCGGGGTACGAGCAGTACTTC

D gene: .
J gene: TRBJ1-1
clone size: few
V gene: TRBV6-6
CDR3 protein: CASSYSAFSEAFF
CDR3 DNA: TGTGCCAGCAGTTACTCAGCCTTCTCTGAAGCTTTCTTT